The 10 T cell receptor beta chains listed next were all sequenced from one sample in a study of T-cell reconstitution after alpha-beta-depleted transplantation in children. A library of TCRbeta sequences, prepared with unique molecular identifiers, was generated. TCRdb used MiXCR to reprocess the PCR reads, holding one entry per CDR3 protein. The table includes about 240,000 distinct CDR3 sequences, under 30% detected once. The specimen was PBMCs, collected before TCRalphabeta/CD19-depleted stem cell transplant. These receptors were taken from a girl aged 2 to 10 with Fanconi anemia, due to receive a stem cell transplant.

This clonotype has more than one count but fewer than ten. The rearrangement joins TRBV7-3 to TRBJ2-3; 7 bases are shared with TRBD2. The CDR3 totals 14 residues. J gave up 5 bases and V 4 bases, and 6 bases lay outside the gene matches. CDR1 is SGHTA and CDR2 is FQGTGA in the germline V gene. In nucleotides, the CDR3 is TGTGCCAGCAGCTCCGGGACTAAATTAGATACGCAGTATTTT. Protein: CASSSGTKLDTQYF.

This clonotype was found a few times. The rearrangement uses TRBV5-1 and TRBJ1-6; D uncertain. Germline-derived CDR1 and CDR2 are SGHRS and YFSETQ. V was trimmed by 1 base and J by 9 bases, leaving 8 bases between them. The CDR3 has 13 amino acids. Here the CDR3 DNA reads TGCGCCAGCAGCTTGCAGGAAGCTTCACCCCTCCACTTT. Translated, it gives CASSLQEASPLHF.

This clonotype was counted at least ten times. The V call is TRBV12-3 or TRBV12-4, the J call TRBJ2-1, with TRBD2 matching over 13 bases. The CDR3 sequence is 16 residues long. Trimming removed 1 base from V and 5 bases from J; junction bases left unmatched: 2. The CDR3 loop is CASSLEGLAGNNEQFF. The CDR3 DNA follows: TGTGCCAGCAGTTTAGAGGGACTAGCGGGGAACAATGAGCAGTTCTTC.

Only a few counts were recorded for this clonotype. This sequence joins TRBV29-1 and TRBJ2-5, with TRBD2 identical over 11 bases. Germline CDR1 reads SQVTM; CDR2 reads ANQGSEA. Losses at the gene ends were 4 bases for V and 2 bases for J; bases not matched to a gene: 3. CDR3 size: 14 residues. The CDR3 DNA reads as TGCAGCGTTGCGGCTAGCGGGGGGCAAGAGACCCAGTACTTC. Translation: CSVAASGGQETQYF.

This clonotype has at least ten counts. Written as DNA, the CDR3 is TGTGCCAGCAGCCGCCCGGACAGGGGTGAATACGAGCAGTACTTC. Translation: CASSRPDRGEYEQYF. The chain has TRBV28 and TRBJ2-7; 9 nucleotides match TRBD1. Trimming removed 6 bases from V and 4 bases from J; junction bases left unmatched: 10. The germline V gene encodes CDR1 MDHEN and CDR2 SYDVKM. This CDR3 contains 15 residues.

This clonotype has only a few counts. The chain has TRBV20-1 and TRBJ2-2, with D possibly TRBD2 on 6 matching bases. This CDR3 contains 17 residues. Germline V gives CDR1 DFQATT, CDR2 SNEGSKA (reference sequence). The V and J ends lost 2 bases and 4 bases respectively, with 20 bases between them. This CDR3 is CSARHPPGRDATGELFF. The CDR3 DNA is TGCAGTGCTAGACACCCGCCCGGGCGGGACGCCACCGGGGAGCTGTTTTTT.

The CDR3 is CSAIVRTYGYTF. The CDR3 region has the DNA TGCAGTGCTATCGTGCGGACATACGGCTACACCTTC. The chain links TRBV20-1 to TRBJ1-2, with a weak D call TRBD1 (5 bases). Trimming removed 4 bases from V and 8 bases from J, with 14 bases in between. This CDR3 has 12 amino acids. The V gene's germline CDR1 is DFQATT and CDR2 SNEGSKA (reference sequence).

This clonotype occurred many times. The chain uses TRBV29-1 and TRBJ2-3; 9 bases agree with TRBD2. The CDR3 covers 16 residues. V dropped 4 bases and J dropped 0; count of bases not matched to a gene: 8. The germline CDR1 and CDR2 sequences are SQVTM and ANQGSEA. CDR3 region: CSVGGLARTSTDTQYF. The CDR3 DNA reads TGCAGCGTTGGGGGACTAGCAAGGACTAGCACAGATACGCAGTATTTT.

The J gene is TRBJ2-6, the V gene TRBV7-6, with D uncertain. V shed 4 bases and J shed 2 bases, with 6 bases lying between them. CDR1 is SGHVS and CDR2 is FNYEAQ in the germline V gene. The CDR3 runs 14 residues. The CDR3 loop is CASSSLAGANVLTF. CDR3 DNA sequence: TGTGCCAGCAGCTCCCTCGCTGGGGCCAACGTCCTGACTTTC.

V usage is TRBV20-1 and J usage is TRBJ2-4; D possibly corresponds to TRBD2 (5 bases). The CDR3 extends over 13 amino acids. V was pared by 6 bases and J by 7 bases, with 16 bases between. Germline V gene lookup returns CDR1 DFQATT and CDR2 SNEGSKA (reference sequence). The CDR3 bases are TGCAGTGCAGTTAGCGCGGGCGTGAACATTCAGTACTTC. It specifies CSAVSAGVNIQYF.